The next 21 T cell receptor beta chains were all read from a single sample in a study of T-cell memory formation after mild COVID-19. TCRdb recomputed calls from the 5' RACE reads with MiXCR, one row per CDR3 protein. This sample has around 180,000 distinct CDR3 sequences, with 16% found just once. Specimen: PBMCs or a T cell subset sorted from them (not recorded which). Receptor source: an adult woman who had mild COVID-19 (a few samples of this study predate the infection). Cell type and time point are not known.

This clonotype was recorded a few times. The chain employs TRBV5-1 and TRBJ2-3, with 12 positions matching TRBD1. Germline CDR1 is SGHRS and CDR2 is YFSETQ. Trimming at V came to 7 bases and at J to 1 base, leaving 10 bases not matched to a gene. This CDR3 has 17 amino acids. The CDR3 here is CASSAGQGAFRTDTQYF. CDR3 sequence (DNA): TGCGCCAGCTCGGCGGGACAGGGGGCTTTTCGCACAGATACGCAGTATTTT. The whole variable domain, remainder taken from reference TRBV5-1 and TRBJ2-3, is KAGVTQTPRYLIKTRGQQVTLSCSPISGHRSVSWYQQTPGQGLQFLFEYFSETQRNKGNFPGRFSGRQFSNSRSEMNVSTLELGDSALYLCASSAGQGAFRTDTQYFGPGTRLTVL.

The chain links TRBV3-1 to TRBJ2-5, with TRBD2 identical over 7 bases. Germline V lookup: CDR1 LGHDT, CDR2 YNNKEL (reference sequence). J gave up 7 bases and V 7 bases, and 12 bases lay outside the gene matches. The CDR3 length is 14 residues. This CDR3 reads CASTPPSASGTQYF. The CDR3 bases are TGTGCCAGCACCCCACCGTCGGCTAGCGGGACCCAGTACTTC.

The chain's CDR3 is CSVVWSLNTEAFF. CDR3 coding DNA: TGCAGCGTTGTCTGGAGTTTGAACACTGAAGCTTTCTTT. This chain connects TRBV29-1 to TRBJ1-1; D gene uncertain. The germline V gene encodes CDR1 SQVTM and CDR2 ANQGSEA. The ends were cut back, 4 bases at V and 0 bases at J, with 9 bases in the middle. This CDR3 is 13 amino acids long.

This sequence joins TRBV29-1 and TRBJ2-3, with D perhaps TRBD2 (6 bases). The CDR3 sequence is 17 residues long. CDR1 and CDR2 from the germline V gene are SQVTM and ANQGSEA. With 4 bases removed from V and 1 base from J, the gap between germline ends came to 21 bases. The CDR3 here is CSVVQVRGTSRTDTQYF. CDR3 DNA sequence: TGCAGCGTTGTCCAAGTCCGCGGGACGTCTCGCACAGATACGCAGTATTTT.

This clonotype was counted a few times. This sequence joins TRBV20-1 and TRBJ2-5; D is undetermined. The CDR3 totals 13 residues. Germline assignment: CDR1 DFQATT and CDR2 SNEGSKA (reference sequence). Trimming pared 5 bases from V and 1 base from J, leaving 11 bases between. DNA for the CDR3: TGCAGTGCTCCAAGACCACCCCAAGAGACCCAGTACTTC. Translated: CSAPRPPQETQYF.

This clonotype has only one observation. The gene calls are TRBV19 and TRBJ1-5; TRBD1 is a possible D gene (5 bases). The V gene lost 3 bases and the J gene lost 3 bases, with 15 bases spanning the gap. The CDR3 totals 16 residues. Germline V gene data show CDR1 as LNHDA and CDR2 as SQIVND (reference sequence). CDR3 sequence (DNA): TGTGCCAGTAGTATGAGTGGGGGACCTCTCAATCAGCCCCAGCATTTT. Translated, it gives CASSMSGGPLNQPQHF.

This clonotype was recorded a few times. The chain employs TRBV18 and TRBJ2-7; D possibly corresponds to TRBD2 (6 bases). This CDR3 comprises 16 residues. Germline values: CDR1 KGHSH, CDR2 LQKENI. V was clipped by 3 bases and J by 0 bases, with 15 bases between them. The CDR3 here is CASSPDLASSSYEQYF. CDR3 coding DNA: TGTGCCAGCTCACCCGACCTAGCGTCCAGCTCCTACGAGCAGTACTTC.

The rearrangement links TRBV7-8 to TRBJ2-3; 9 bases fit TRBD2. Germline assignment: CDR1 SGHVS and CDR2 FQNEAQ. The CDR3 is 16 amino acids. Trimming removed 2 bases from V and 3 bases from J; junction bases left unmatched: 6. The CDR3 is CASSLRASGATDTQYF. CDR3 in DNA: TGTGCCAGCAGCTTACGGGCTAGCGGGGCTACAGATACGCAGTATTTT.

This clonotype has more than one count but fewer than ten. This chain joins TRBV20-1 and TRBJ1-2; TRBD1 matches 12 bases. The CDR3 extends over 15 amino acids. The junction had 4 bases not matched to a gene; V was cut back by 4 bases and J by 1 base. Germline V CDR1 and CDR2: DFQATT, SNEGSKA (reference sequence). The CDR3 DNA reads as TGCAGTGCTACGGGACAGGGGGCGAATAACTATGGCTACACCTTC. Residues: CSATGQGANNYGYTF.

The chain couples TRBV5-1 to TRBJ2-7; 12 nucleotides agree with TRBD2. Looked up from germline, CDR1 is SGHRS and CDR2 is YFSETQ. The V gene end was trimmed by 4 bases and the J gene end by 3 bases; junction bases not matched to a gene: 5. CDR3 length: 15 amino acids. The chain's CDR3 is CASSKTSGRLYEQYF. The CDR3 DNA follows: TGCGCCAGCAGCAAGACTAGCGGGAGACTCTACGAGCAGTACTTC.

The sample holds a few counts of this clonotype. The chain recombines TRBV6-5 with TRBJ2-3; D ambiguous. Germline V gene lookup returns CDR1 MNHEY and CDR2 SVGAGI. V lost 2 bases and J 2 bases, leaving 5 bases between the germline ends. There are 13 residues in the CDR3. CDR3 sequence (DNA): TGTGCCAGCAGTTACCAGAACACAGATACGCAGTATTTT. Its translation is CASSYQNTDTQYF.

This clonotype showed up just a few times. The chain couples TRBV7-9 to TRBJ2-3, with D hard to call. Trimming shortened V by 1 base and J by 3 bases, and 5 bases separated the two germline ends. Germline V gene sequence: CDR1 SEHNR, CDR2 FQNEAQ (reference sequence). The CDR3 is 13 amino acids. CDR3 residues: CASSLVLTDTQYF. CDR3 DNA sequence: TGTGCCAGCAGCTTAGTGCTTACAGATACGCAGTATTTT.

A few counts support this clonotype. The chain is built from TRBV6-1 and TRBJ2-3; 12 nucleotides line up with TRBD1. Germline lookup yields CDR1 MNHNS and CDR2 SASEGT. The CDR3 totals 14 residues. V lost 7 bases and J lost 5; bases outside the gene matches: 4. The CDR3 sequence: CASTRDRGQDTQYF. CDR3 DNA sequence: TGTGCCAGCACCCGGGACAGGGGGCAAGATACGCAGTATTTT.

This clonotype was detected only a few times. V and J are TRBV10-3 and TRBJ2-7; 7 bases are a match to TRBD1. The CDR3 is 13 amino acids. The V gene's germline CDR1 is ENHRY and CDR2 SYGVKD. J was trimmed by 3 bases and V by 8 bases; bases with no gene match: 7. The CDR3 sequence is CAIAPGDSYEQYF. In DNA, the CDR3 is TGTGCCATCGCCCCAGGGGACAGCTACGAGCAGTACTTC.

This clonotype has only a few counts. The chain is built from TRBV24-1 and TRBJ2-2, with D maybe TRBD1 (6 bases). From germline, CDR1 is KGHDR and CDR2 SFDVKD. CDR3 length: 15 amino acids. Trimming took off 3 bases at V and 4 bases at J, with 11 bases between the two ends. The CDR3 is CATSDPGTPTGELFF. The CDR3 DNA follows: TGTGCCACCAGTGATCCCGGGACACCCACCGGGGAGCTGTTTTTT.

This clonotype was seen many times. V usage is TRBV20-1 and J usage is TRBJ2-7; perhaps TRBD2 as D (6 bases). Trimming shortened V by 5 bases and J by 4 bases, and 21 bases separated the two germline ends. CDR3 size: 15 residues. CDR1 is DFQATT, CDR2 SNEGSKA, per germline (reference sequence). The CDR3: CSAPMGGSGGYEQYF. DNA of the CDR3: TGCAGTGCTCCAATGGGGGGAAGCGGTGGTTACGAGCAGTACTTC.

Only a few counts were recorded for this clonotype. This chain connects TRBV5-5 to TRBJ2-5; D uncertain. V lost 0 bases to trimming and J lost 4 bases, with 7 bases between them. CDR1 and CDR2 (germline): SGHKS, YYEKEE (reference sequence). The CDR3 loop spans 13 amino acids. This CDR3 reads CASSLDPTETQYF. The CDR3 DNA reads TGTGCCAGCAGCTTGGACCCCACAGAGACCCAGTACTTC.

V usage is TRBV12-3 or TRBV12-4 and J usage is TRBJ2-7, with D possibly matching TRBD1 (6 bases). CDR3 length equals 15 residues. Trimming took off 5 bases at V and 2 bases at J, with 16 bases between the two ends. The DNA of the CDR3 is TGTGCCAGCAGTAGGGGGACCGAGTTCCCCTACGAGCAGTACTTC. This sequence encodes CASSRGTEFPYEQYF.

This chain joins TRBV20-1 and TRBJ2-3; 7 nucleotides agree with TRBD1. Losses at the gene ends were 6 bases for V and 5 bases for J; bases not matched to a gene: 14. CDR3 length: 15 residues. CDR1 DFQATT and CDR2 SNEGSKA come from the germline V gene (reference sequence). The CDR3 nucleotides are TGCAGTGCCACGATCGGAACAGGGGAGCTAGATACGCAGTATTTT. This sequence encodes CSATIGTGELDTQYF.

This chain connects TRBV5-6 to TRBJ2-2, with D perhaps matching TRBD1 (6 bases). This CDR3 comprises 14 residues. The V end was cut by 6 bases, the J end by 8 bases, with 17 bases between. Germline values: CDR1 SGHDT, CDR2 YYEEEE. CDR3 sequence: CASNGQRIPGELFF. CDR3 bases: TGTGCCAGCAACGGACAGAGAATTCCGGGGGAGCTGTTTTTT.

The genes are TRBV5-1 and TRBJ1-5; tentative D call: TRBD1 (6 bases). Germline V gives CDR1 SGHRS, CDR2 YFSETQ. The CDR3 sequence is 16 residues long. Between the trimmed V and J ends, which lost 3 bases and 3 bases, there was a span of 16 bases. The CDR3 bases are TGCGCCAGCAGCTACCCAGGGGTCGACGCCAATCAGCCCCAGCATTTT. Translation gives CASSYPGVDANQPQHF. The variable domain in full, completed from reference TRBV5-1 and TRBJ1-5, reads KAGVTQTPRYLIKTRGQQVTLSCSPISGHRSVSWYQQTPGQGLQFLFEYFSETQRNKGNFPGRFSGRQFSNSRSEMNVSTLELGDSALYLCASSYPGVDANQPQHFGDGTRLSIL.